These 12 T cell receptor beta chains were sequenced from one sample in a study of molecular identifiers for immune sequencing clone quantification. TCRdb used MiXCR to reprocess the PCR reads, holding one entry per CDR3 protein. The sample lists 550,000 to 750,000 distinct CDR3 sequences; 15% to 20% were seen once. Sequenced: naive CD8+ T cells from blood, with Jurkat cell RNA spiked in. Indicated subset: FACS-sorted CD8+CD4-CCR7+CD45RA+ naive T cells. Source of these receptors: a human donor in good health. Some libraries in this study had Jurkat cell RNA spiked in.

Turning to this clonotype: A read error is possible here, since a much larger clone lies one base away. CDR3 sequence: CASSKGIQRSADTQYF. CDR3 DNA sequence: TGTGCCAGCAGCAAGGGGATCCAAAGGAGCGCAGATACGCAGTATTTT. The chain employs TRBV21-1 and TRBJ2-3. TRBV21-1 is recorded as a pseudogene. The CDR3 spans 16 residues.

This clonotype was counted between two and nine times. A much larger clone lies one base from this, so it may be a read error. The chain links TRBV29-1 to TRBJ2-3; 9 nucleotides agree with TRBD2. This CDR3 is 16 amino acids long. V dropped 0 bases and J dropped 7; count of bases not matched to a gene: 11. Germline CDR1 is SQVTM and CDR2 is ANQGSEA. CDR3 sequence (DNA): TGCAGCGTTGAAGATCTTTTGCGGGAGGGTTTGAATACGCAGTATTTT. It translates to CSVEDLLREGLNTQYF.

About this clonotype itself: A much larger clonotype is one base distant, so this may be a read error. The gene calls are TRBV20-1 and TRBJ1-5, with TRBD1 as a possible D gene (6 bases). Germline assignment: CDR1 DFQATT and CDR2 SNEGSKA (reference sequence). This CDR3 region has 14 residues. The CDR3 here is CSAGDPGGDQPQHF. CDR3 bases: TGCAGTGCTGGAGATCCGGGGGGCGATCAGCCCCAGCATTTT.

This clonotype showed up many times. At one end the junction does not follow the germline gene, possibly because of a read error. The chain has TRBV5-1 and TRBJ2-7, with D perhaps matching TRBD2 (6 bases). The CDR3 contains 12 residues. Germline CDR1 reads SGHRS; CDR2 reads YFSETQ. This chain's CDR3 is CASSWGGNEQYF. DNA of the CDR3: TGTGCCAGCAGTTGGGGAGGAAACGAGCAGTACTTC.

Of note for this clonotype: This may come from a read error, since a much larger clone is one base off. The DNA is omitted, as the CDR3 cannot be located on it reliably, and the CDR3 follows TCRdb's listing. The rearrangement links TRBV28 to TRBJ2-7; the table's D call, TRBD2, was not checked against the DNA. With termini counted, the CDR3 has 14 amino acids. The germline CDR1 and CDR2 sequences are MDHEN and SYDVKM. CDR3 protein: CASSLVAGGNERYF.

V and J are TRBV20-1 and TRBJ2-2; weak D call: TRBD1 (6 bases). V gave up 5 bases and J gave up 1 base, with 8 bases separating them. This CDR3 region has 13 residues. Germline CDR1 DFQATT, CDR2 SNEGSKA (reference sequence). This CDR3 reads CSAWDKNTGELFF. Here the CDR3 DNA reads TGCAGTGCTTGGGACAAGAACACCGGGGAGCTGTTTTTT.

This clonotype was detected many times. This rearrangement joins TRBV7-3 to TRBJ1-1; D might be TRBD1 (6 bases). V shed 1 base and J shed 7 bases, with 16 bases lying between them. The CDR3 loop spans 15 amino acids. Germline V gene sequence: CDR1 SGHTA, CDR2 FQGTGA. CDR3 protein: CASSLRGPGDIEAFF. CDR3 sequence (DNA): TGTGCCAGCAGCTTAAGGGGGCCGGGGGACATTGAAGCTTTCTTT.

This chain uses TRBV28 with TRBJ1-1; 7 bases are shared with TRBD1. V trimming: 5 bases; J trimming: 6 bases; junction bases outside the gene matches: 6. The CDR3 length is 13 residues. CDR1 is MDHEN, CDR2 SYDVKM, per germline. The CDR3 protein is CASSATGHPEAFF. CDR3 coding DNA: TGTGCCAGCAGTGCGACAGGGCACCCTGAAGCTTTCTTT.

This clonotype was found once. Just one base apart from a much larger clone, this may be a read error. The V call is TRBV19, the J call TRBJ1-1, with D tentatively TRBD1 (5 bases). This CDR3 has 14 amino acids. Germline CDR1 and CDR2: LNHDA and SQIVND (reference sequence). V was trimmed by 7 bases and J by 6 bases, leaving 18 bases between them. The CDR3 nucleotides read TGTGCCAGTAATATCGGTCTAGGGGTGGCTGAAGCTTTCTTT. It specifies CASNIGLGVAEAFF.

DNA of the CDR3: TGCGCCAGCAGCCAAAGCCTGGGACTGTACAATGAGCAGTTCTTC. This codes for CASSQSLGLYNEQFF. The gene calls are TRBV4-1 and TRBJ2-1, with a weak D call TRBD2 (6 bases). V lost 2 bases, J lost 4 bases, and 12 bases lay in between. Germline V gene data show CDR1 as MGHRA and CDR2 as YSYEKL. There are 15 residues in the CDR3.

This clonotype has a count of ten or more. The chain is built from TRBV14 and TRBJ1-2; D is undetermined. This CDR3 contains 14 residues. Germline V gene sequence: CDR1 SGHDN, CDR2 FVKESK. The ends were cut back, 1 base at V and 4 bases at J, with 10 bases in the middle. The CDR3 here is CASSQVRSIYGYTF. In nucleotides, the CDR3 is TGTGCCAGCAGCCAAGTGCGGAGCATCTATGGCTACACCTTC. Full variable domain (missing parts from reference TRBV14 and TRBJ1-2): EAGVTQFPSHSVIEKGQTVTLRCDPISGHDNLYWYRRVMGKEIKFLLHFVKESKQDESGMPNNRFLAERTGGTYSTLKVQPAELEDSGVYFCASSQVRSIYGYTFGSGTRLTVV.

A few counts support this clonotype. This may arise from a read error, as a much more abundant clone is one base away. The chain joins TRBV7-8 to TRBJ2-6; D possibly uses TRBD1 or TRBD2 (5 bases each). Germline V gives CDR1 SGHVS, CDR2 FQNEAQ. The CDR3 totals 14 residues. The CDR3 nucleotides read TGTGCCAGCAGCCTCCTAGCCGGGGCCTACGTCCTGACTTTC. Its protein is CASSLLAGAYVLTF. Full variable domain (missing parts from reference TRBV7-8 and TRBJ2-6): GAGVSQSPRYKVAKRGQDVALRCDPISGHVSLFWYQQALGQGPEFLTYFQNEAQLDKSGLPSDRFFAERPEGSVSTLKIQRTQQEDSAVYLCASSLLAGAYVLTFGAGSRLTVL.